This TCR beta chain emerged from a study of blood T cell repertoires in COVID-19 (dated by TCRdb to 2020 to 2021). The study in broad terms: Samples covering the acute and convalescent phases of COVID-19 were provided by collaborators in the United States, Italy and Spain. The samples were drawn from the first 160 participants of the ongoing ImmuneRACE study and from 950 to 1,500 subjects provided by 6 global collaborators. Sample metadata almost always included a de-identified subject ID, COVID-19 status, age in years and sex. The material from the prospective study consisted of cDNA or gDNA derived from T cells, B-cell-depleted T cells, or PBMCs. Deeply sampled blood TCRbeta repertoires from subjects exposed to, actively infected with, or recovered from COVID-19 were included in the dataset. The repertoires were released in a freely available public database meant as a resource for research on the immune response to SARS-CoV-2. Where available, HLA class I and class II types were taken from metadata supplied by the sample provider and were not determined by assay-based typing. General conclusions and limits of the study: The quantity of clinical and demographic metadata differed by source and by participant and was supplied without curation.

Sequences KGHSH (CDR1) and LQKENI (CDR2) are obtained from the germline V gene. V was cut back by 2 bases and J by 8 bases, leaving a gap of 6 bases between them. The CDR3 runs 11 residues from the cysteine to the phenylalanine. This entry keeps only the CDR3 DNA: 33 bases, framed from base 1. In the prospective study, participants were about 18 to 95 years old, resided in under 30 geographic areas of the United States, and were enrolled through a virtual design. In the prospective study, cohorts were assigned on the basis of participant-reported clinical history obtained from a screening survey and a study questionnaire. Exposed participants were defined as having been in contact with someone with a PCR-confirmed or clinician-diagnosed COVID-19 case within 2 weeks of study entry. Each participant in the prospective study had whole blood, serum and a nasopharyngeal or oropharyngeal swab collected by mobile phlebotomists. Additional blood draws and questionnaires over an approximately 2-month period could optionally be provided by prospective study participants. Before DNA extraction, prospective study blood samples were shipped either frozen or at room temperature.

TCRbeta CDR3 regions were amplified from genomic DNA by means of the immunoSEQ Assay, a bias-controlled multiplex PCR. The original methods were these. Within the assay, amplification of reference gene primers was used to estimate how many nucleated cells each sample contained. To quantify the absolute abundance of each unique TCRbeta CDR3 rearrangement, sequence reads were collapsed and filtered. For each sample, productive Simpson clonality was calculated by taking the square root of Simpson's diversity index across productive rearrangements. Sourced from immuneACCESS, this table was stored by TCRdb with only in-frame sequences that have V and J called. A share of the clones is absent; for the studies checked, an unresolved V gene accounts for under half, and the remainder has no known explanation. The D gene and trimming were derived from the DNA, and the V and J assignments and clone size from that table. Present in this sample are approximately 250,000 clones, over 70% of which were seen just once. The ten largest clones represent roughly 3% of the sample.

As concerns this clone: There is no known antigen for this receptor. Nothing much larger sits one base from this clone, and base qualities are not available.

The specimen was PBMCs or T cells enriched from blood (not recorded which). Recombination connected TRBV18 to TRBJ1-1, with no confidently assigned D gene. This sequence was found in a woman in her thirties or forties who had been exposed to COVID-19. The CDR3 region: CASSPNAEAFF. The sequenced DNA: TGTGCCAGCTCACCAAATGCGGAAGCTTTCTTT. Where the CDR3 stops, the reference TRBV18 and TRBJ1-1 genes take over; the full variable domain is NAGVMQNPRHLVRRRGQEARLRCSPMKGHSHVYWYRQLPEEGLKFMVYLQKENIIDESGMPKERFSAEFPKEGPSILRIQQVVRGDSAAYFCASSPNAEAFFGQGTRLTVV.